What follows are 2 T cell receptor beta chains derived from one specimen sequenced in a study of cytomegalovirus exposure and HLA in healthy donors. 60 Vbeta and 13 Jbeta primers were used in PCR. Using immunoSEQ multiplex PCR, the repertoire was profiled, and TCRdb retains in-frame clones only, with some absent. This table has about 150,000 clones, about 80% appearing once. The source material was PBMCs. All receptors come from a young man in good health and CMV-seropositive.

Here the CDR3 DNA reads TGTGCCAGCAGCTCGCGGGACAGAGAATACGAGCAGTACTTC. This sequence encodes CASSSRDREYEQYF. The chain has TRBV13 and TRBJ2-7; D is possibly TRBD1 (7 bases). V was trimmed by 4 bases and J by 4 bases, leaving 14 bases between them. CDR1 and CDR2 from the germline V gene are PRHDT and FYEKMQ (reference sequence). This CDR3 has 14 amino acids.

The CDR3 protein is CARMGQVPYNEQFF. The CDR3 bases are TGTGCCAGGATGGGACAGGTCCCTTACAATGAGCAGTTCTTC. This rearrangement joins TRBV19 to TRBJ2-1, with TRBD1 matching 8 bases. This CDR3 has 14 amino acids. Germline V gene lookup returns CDR1 LNHDA and CDR2 SQIVND (reference sequence). The ends lost 9 bases at V and 4 bases at J; junction bases unmatched: 8. The whole variable domain, remainder taken from reference TRBV19 and TRBJ2-1, is DGGITQSPKYLFRKEGQNVTLSCEQNLNHDAMYWYRQDPGQGLRLIYYSQIVNDFQKGDIAEGYSVSREKKESFPLTVTSAQKNPTAFYLCARMGQVPYNEQFFGPGTRLTVL.